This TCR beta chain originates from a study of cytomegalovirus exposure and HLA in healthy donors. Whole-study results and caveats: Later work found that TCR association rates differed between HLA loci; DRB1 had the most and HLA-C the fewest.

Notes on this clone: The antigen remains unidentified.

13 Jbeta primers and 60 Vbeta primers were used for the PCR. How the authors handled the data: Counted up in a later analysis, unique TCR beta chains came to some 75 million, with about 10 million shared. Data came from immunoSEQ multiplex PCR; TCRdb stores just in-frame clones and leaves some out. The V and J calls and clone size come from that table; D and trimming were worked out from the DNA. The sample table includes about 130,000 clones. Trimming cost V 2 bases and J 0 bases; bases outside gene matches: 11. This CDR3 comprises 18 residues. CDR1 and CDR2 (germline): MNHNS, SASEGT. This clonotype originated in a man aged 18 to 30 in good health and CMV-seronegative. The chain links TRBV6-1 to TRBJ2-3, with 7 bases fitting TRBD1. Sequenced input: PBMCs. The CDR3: CASSETLSGGSSTDTQYF. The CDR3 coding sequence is TGTGCCAGCAGTGAAACGTTATCAGGGGGATCTAGCACAGATACGCAGTATTTT.